These 25 T cell receptor beta chains were all obtained from the same sample, sequenced in a study of brain T cells in children with intractable seizures. The method was immunoSEQ multiplex PCR; TCRdb's version includes in-frame clones alone and lacks a portion of them. Of about 350,000 clones listed, over 90% were seen once; the top ten hold about 5.8%. Time point: blood from clinic visit 5 months post-surgery; TSC patient then seizure free. Source: peripheral blood, taken more than 4 months after surgery. The receptor source for this set is a boy under two years old with tuberous sclerosis and intractable seizures.

The chain employs TRBV12-1 and TRBJ2-1; whether TRBD2, the table's D call, matches the DNA was not checked. TRBV12-1 is assigned pseudogene status. The CDR3 is made up of 13 amino acids. The CDR3 loop reads CASSPERRNEQFF. For the CDR3, the DNA is TGTGCCAGCAGCCCAGAGAGGCGGAATGAGCAGTTCTTC.

The chain is built from TRBV28 and TRBJ1-3, with D possibly being TRBD1 (5 bases). Germline V gene lookup returns CDR1 MDHEN and CDR2 SYDVKM. V was cut by 6 bases and J by 2 bases, with 17 bases left in between. The CDR3 totals 16 residues. CDR3 sequence (DNA): TGTGCCAGCAGCCAAAGCAGGGTAGTAGCTGGAAACACCATATATTTT. Translation gives CASSQSRVVAGNTIYF.

This chain connects TRBV10-3 to TRBJ1-4, with TRBD1 as a possible D gene (6 bases). Trimming cost V 11 bases and J 4 bases, with 11 bases left between them. Germline assignment: CDR1 ENHRY and CDR2 SYGVKD. The CDR3 runs to 12 residues. CDR3 sequence (DNA): TGTGCCGTCGGACAGTTTAATGAAAAACTGTTTTTT. It yields the protein CAVGQFNEKLFF.

This chain links TRBV7-6 with TRBJ1-1; no reliable D call. V was clipped by 5 bases and J by 4 bases, with 14 bases between them. Germline loops: CDR1 SGHVS, CDR2 FNYEAQ. The CDR3 sequence is 14 residues long. As DNA, the CDR3 is TGTGCCAGCAGCGTAGGAGAAAGAGGCACTGAAGCTTTCTTT. It yields the protein CASSVGERGTEAFF. Using reference TRBV7-6 and TRBJ1-1 for the parts outside the CDR3, the full variable domain is GAGVSQSPRYKVTKRGQDVALRCDPISGHVSLYWYRQALGQGPEFLTYFNYEAQQDKSGLPNDRFSAERPEGSISTLTIQRTEQRDSAMYRCASSVGERGTEAFFGQGTRLTVV.

The genes are TRBV19 and TRBJ2-2; D may match TRBD1 or TRBD2 (7 bases each). The CDR3 is 16 residues long. Germline V lookup: CDR1 LNHDA, CDR2 SQIVND (reference sequence). V was trimmed by 6 bases and J by 1 base, leaving 15 bases between them. The CDR3 loop is CASSLRGGWNTGELFF. The CDR3 DNA sequence: TGTGCCAGTAGCCTCAGGGGGGGGTGGAACACCGGGGAGCTGTTTTTT. Full variable domain (remainder filled in from reference TRBV19 and TRBJ2-2): DGGITQSPKYLFRKEGQNVTLSCEQNLNHDAMYWYRQDPGQGLRLIYYSQIVNDFQKGDIAEGYSVSREKKESFPLTVTSAQKNPTAFYLCASSLRGGWNTGELFFGEGSRLTVL.

The rearrangement uses TRBV7-9 and TRBJ1-1, with unresolved D. The CDR3 contains 14 residues. Germline CDR1 and CDR2: SEHNR and FQNEAQ (reference sequence). With 1 base removed from V and 0 bases from J, the gap between germline ends came to 6 bases. CDR3 protein: CASSLVAVNTEAFF. The CDR3 coding sequence is TGTGCCAGCAGCTTAGTAGCAGTGAACACTGAAGCTTTCTTT.

This rearrangement joins TRBV30 to TRBJ2-1, with D possibly matching TRBD2 (6 bases). Germline values: CDR1 GTSNPN, CDR2 SVGIG (reference sequence). The CDR3 consists of 15 residues. Trimming took off 3 bases at V and 0 bases at J, with 12 bases between the two ends. The CDR3 DNA sequence: TGTGCCTGGAGAATAGCGGCAACCTCCTACAATGAGCAGTTCTTC. Translation gives CAWRIAATSYNEQFF.

The chain uses TRBV15 and TRBJ2-7; TRBD1 matches 9 bases. The CDR3 has 14 residues. V was pared by 8 bases and J by 5 bases, with 10 bases of the junction left unmatched. Germline assignment: CDR1 LNHNV and CDR2 YYDKDF (reference sequence). CDR3: CATGLRDRVHEQYF. CDR3 coding DNA: TGTGCCACCGGGTTGCGGGACAGGGTCCACGAGCAGTACTTC.

The genes are TRBV5-4 and TRBJ2-3; 8 nucleotides line up with TRBD2. Germline V gene sequence: CDR1 SGHNT, CDR2 YYREEE (reference sequence). The junction had 4 bases not matched to a gene; V was cut back by 3 bases and J by 4 bases. This CDR3 comprises 14 residues. In DNA form, the CDR3 reads TGTGCCAGCAGCTCACGGACTAGCCCAGATACGCAGTATTTT. Translated: CASSSRTSPDTQYF.

This sequence joins TRBV4-1 and TRBJ1-1; 9 bases are a match to TRBD1. V was clipped by 5 bases and J by 11 bases; unmatched bases: 9. In germline, CDR1 is MGHRA, CDR2 YSYEKL. CDR3 length equals 13 residues. CDR3 sequence: CASSTRQGESAFF. CDR3 nucleotide sequence: TGCGCCAGCAGCACCCGACAGGGGGAATCGGCTTTCTTT.

The chain has TRBV6-5 and TRBJ1-2; D may be TRBD1 (6 bases). V shed 0 bases and J shed 4 bases, with 9 bases lying between them. Germline V gene sequence: CDR1 MNHEY, CDR2 SVGAGI. This CDR3 region has 14 residues. The DNA for the CDR3 is TGTGCCAGCAGTTACTCACAGGGCCCCTATGGCTACACCTTC. Protein sequence: CASSYSQGPYGYTF.

This chain connects TRBV29-1 to TRBJ2-5; 7 bases map to TRBD2. The germline CDR1 and CDR2 sequences are SQVTM and ANQGSEA. The trim removed 5 bases at V and 2 bases at J, leaving 5 bases unmatched. The CDR3 sequence is 13 residues long. CDR3 DNA sequence: TGCAGCGTTTCCCCAGCGGGGCAAGAGACCCAGTACTTC. It codes for CSVSPAGQETQYF.

The genes are TRBV5-4 and TRBJ1-3, with 7 bases lining up with TRBD1. The CDR3 has 18 residues. Germline V lookup: CDR1 SGHNT, CDR2 YYREEE (reference sequence). V lost 1 base, J lost 1 base, and 11 bases stayed unmatched. The CDR3 coding sequence is TGTGCCAGCAGCTTGACAGGGGCGCTACCACAGTCTGGAAACACCATATATTTT. The encoded protein is CASSLTGALPQSGNTIYF.

This rearrangement joins TRBV5-1 to TRBJ2-3, with no clear D. Germline assignment: CDR1 SGHRS and CDR2 YFSETQ. Trimming stripped 3 bases from V and 5 bases from J, with 19 bases between. CDR3 size: 16 residues. CDR3 DNA sequence: TGCGCCAGCAGCTCGGTTTCGTCGATGGGCGGAGATACGCAGTATTTT. Translated, it gives CASSSVSSMGGDTQYF.

The V gene is TRBV7-9, the J gene TRBJ1-3; D gene ambiguous. V dropped 5 bases and J dropped 3 bases, with 11 bases sitting between them. CDR1 is SEHNR and CDR2 is FQNEAQ in the germline V gene (reference sequence). This CDR3 is 14 amino acids long. The CDR3 bases are TGTGCCAGCAGCAAAACATGGGATGGAAACACCATATATTTT. It codes for CASSKTWDGNTIYF.

This sequence joins TRBV20-1 and TRBJ1-2, with D unresolved. Germline-derived CDR1 and CDR2 are DFQATT and SNEGSKA (reference sequence). Trimming left V 1 base short and J 5 bases short, with 5 bases between. The CDR3 runs to 11 residues. DNA of the CDR3: TGCAGTGCTAGAGTGCTGTATGGCTACACCTTC. This translates into CSARVLYGYTF.

This chain uses TRBV11-2 with TRBJ2-2; 8 bases match TRBD2. CDR3 length: 16 amino acids. Germline CDR1 reads SGHAT; CDR2 reads FQNNGV. V shed 1 base, J shed 3 bases, and the junction held 4 bases outside the gene matches. CDR3 in DNA: TGTGCCAGCAGCTTAGGGGTAGCGGGACACACCGGGGAGCTGTTTTTT. Protein sequence: CASSLGVAGHTGELFF.

The chain employs TRBV24-1 and TRBJ2-1; D may be TRBD1 (5 bases). The CDR3 is 19 residues long. CDR1 and CDR2 (germline): KGHDR, SFDVKD. V was cut by 0 bases and J by 0 bases, with 17 bases left in between. CDR3: CATSDLQLGREVSYNEQFF. The CDR3, as DNA: TGTGCCACCAGTGATTTGCAGCTTGGCAGGGAAGTCTCCTACAATGAGCAGTTCTTC.

A remark on this clone: Other DNA sequences from this sample encode an identical CDR3 as well. The CDR3 nucleotides read TGCGCCAGCAGCCAAGAGCCGGGGGCGAACTCACCCCTCCACTTT. This sequence encodes CASSQEPGANSPLHF. The chain links TRBV4-1 to TRBJ1-6; possibly TRBD1 for D (6 bases). Trimming removed 0 bases from V and 10 bases from J, with 13 bases in between. Germline CDR1 reads MGHRA; CDR2 reads YSYEKL. This CDR3 contains 15 residues.

The chain's CDR3 is CASSPPKKTSGRKPSYEQYF. The CDR3 coding sequence is TGTGCCAGCAGCCCTCCTAAAAAGACTAGCGGGAGAAAGCCCTCCTACGAGCAGTACTTC. The chain has TRBV3-1 (or the pseudogene TRBV3-2) and TRBJ2-7; 12 bases are shared with TRBD2. Looked up from germline, CDR1 is LGHDT and CDR2 is YNNKEL (reference sequence). The CDR3 consists of 20 residues. V dropped 4 bases and J dropped 0; count of bases not matched to a gene: 16.

This clone was seen a single time. This rearrangement joins TRBV9 to TRBJ1-4; tentative D call: TRBD1 (6 bases). The CDR3 loop spans 14 amino acids. Germline-derived CDR1 and CDR2 are SGDLS and YYNGEE. V was cut by 0 bases and J by 8 bases, with 11 bases left in between. The CDR3 region has the DNA TGTGCCAGCAGCGTAGGGGGGCTGGGGGAAAAACTGTTTTTT. Its translation: CASSVGGLGEKLFF.

The chain is built from TRBV6-4 and TRBJ2-1; possibly TRBD1 or TRBD2 for D (6 bases each). Germline loops: CDR1 MRHNA, CDR2 SNTAGT. CDR3 length: 16 residues. V was pared by 6 bases and J by 8 bases, with 23 bases between. DNA for the CDR3: TGTGCCAGCAGCTCGGGACCGACGGGGGCAGCTTATGAGCAGTTCTTC. Amino acids: CASSSGPTGAAYEQFF.

The genes are TRBV19 and TRBJ1-4; D is possibly TRBD1 (5 bases). In germline, CDR1 is LNHDA, CDR2 SQIVND (reference sequence). V shed 7 bases and J shed 5 bases, with 14 bases lying between them. The length of the CDR3 is 14 residues. Written as DNA, the CDR3 is TGTGCCAGTAACCAGGGACTCTCGAATGAAAAACTGTTTTTT. Translation gives CASNQGLSNEKLFF.

The rearrangement uses TRBV27 and TRBJ1-1; D ambiguous. The V end lost 3 bases, the J end lost 4 bases, and 12 bases lay between the germline ends. The CDR3 loop spans 14 amino acids. The germline V gene encodes CDR1 MNHEY and CDR2 SMNVEV (reference sequence). The CDR3 nucleotides read TGTGCCAGCAGTTTGAGGGAAATAGGCACTGAAGCTTTCTTT. Protein product: CASSLREIGTEAFF.

The chain joins TRBV3-1 (or the pseudogene TRBV3-2) to TRBJ2-1; 10 nucleotides line up with TRBD2. V lost 0 bases and J lost 3; bases outside the gene matches: 5. This CDR3 contains 17 residues. Germline V gene sequence: CDR1 LGHDT, CDR2 YNNKEL (reference sequence). This CDR3 reads CASSQDSSGGLYNEQFF. CDR3 bases: TGTGCCAGCAGCCAAGATTCTAGCGGGGGCCTCTACAATGAGCAGTTCTTC.